This record looks at one TCR beta chain sequence and its context. This specimen comes from a study of control samples from healthy donors and cancer patients. Germline trimming cut 7 bases from V and 5 bases from J; bases unmatched to any gene: 9. The germline CDR1 and CDR2 sequences are SGHRS and YFSETQ. The CDR3 sequence is 14 residues long. Clones were read by immunoSEQ multiplex PCR, and TCRdb kept only the in-frame ones, dropping some. Of approximately 170,000 clones in the sample, approximately 90% were seen once. The chain carries TRBV5-1 and TRBJ2-1, with 7 bases fitting TRBD1. The TCR originated in a young woman in good health. The sequenced material came from blood. As DNA, the CDR3 is TGCGCCAGCGGACGGTCCAGGGGGAACAATGAGCAGTTCTTC. It encodes CASGRSRGNNEQFF. Looking up the rest from reference TRBV5-1 and TRBJ2-1 gives the full variable domain: KAGVTQTPRYLIKTRGQQVTLSCSPISGHRSVSWYQQTPGQGLQFLFEYFSETQRNKGNFPGRFSGRQFSNSRSEMNVSTLELGDSALYLCASGRSRGNNEQFFGPGTRLTVL.